The entry that follows covers one T cell receptor beta chain sequence. This clone appeared a few times. The target of this receptor is not known. Base qualities are missing; no much larger clone stands one base away. This specimen belongs to a study of OX40 agonist ivuxolimab in advanced cancers. About the study as a whole: Ivuxolimab, which targeted the costimulatory receptor OX40 (CD134), was an agonistic, fully human IgG2 monoclonal antibody. In the dose-escalation cohort, 65% to 85% of patients were male, and the mean age was approximately 60 years with a range of roughly 23 to 90. The point of sequencing TCRbeta in the periphery was to test whether ivuxolimab changed TCR sequence diversity and drove clonal T-cell expansion. Prior anti-PD-1, anti-PD-L1 or anti-CTLA-4 therapy was permitted, and 40% of dose-escalation patients had received checkpoint inhibitors. Of the roughly 51 patients in dose escalation, around 20 had hepatocellular carcinoma, around 15 had melanoma, 9 had renal cell carcinoma and 9 had head and neck cancer. The paper reports the monotherapy dose-escalation portion (N ≈ 50 patients) of the phase I ivuxolimab trial. Partial responses occurred in three dose-escalation patients, of whom one had hepatocellular carcinoma and two had cutaneous melanoma. Intravenous ivuxolimab was administered to patients every 2 weeks at six dose levels: 0.01, 0.1, 0.3, 1.5, 3 and 10 mg/kg.

Overall results and qualifications from the work: In the 0.1-3.0 mg/kg groups, partial responders were among the patients with the lowest normalized peripheral clonal expansion, particularly in CD8+ T cells. Low levels of normalized T-cell clonal expansion were also shown by some nonresponding patients. Clonal expansion of both CD4+ and CD8+ blood T cells was observed from baseline to week 6 at doses 0.1 to 3.0 mg/kg. The antigen specificity of the clonally expanded peripheral T cells was not determined. On average, CD8+ T cells showed more expanded clones than CD4+ T cells after ivuxolimab.

To sequence the TCRbeta CDR3 region, genomic DNA was isolated from the sorted cells. TCRbeta CDR3 regions were sequenced using the immunoSEQ Assay. TCRdb limited this immuneACCESS table to in-frame rearrangements with V and J called. A share of clones is missing; checked studies link under half to unresolved V genes, and the rest is unexplained. The sample yields under 90,000 clones; approximately 80% were counted once. Over 1.1% of the sample comes from the top ten. The trial excluded patients who had a history of autoimmune disease or who were on systemic immunosuppression. Peripheral blood for TCR sequencing was drawn from every dose cohort at baseline, at cycle 4 day 1 and at cycle 7 day 1. Samples were obtained from an open-label, multicenter, first-in-human phase I dose-escalation trial of ivuxolimab. Adults with locally advanced or metastatic head and neck squamous cell, hepatocellular, melanoma or renal cell carcinoma were enrolled in the trial. CD4+ and CD8+ T cells were sorted separately from peripheral blood before TCR sequencing.

The material sequenced was CD4+ or CD8+ T cells sorted from blood, taken in a trial of the OX40 agonist ivuxolimab. The sequence was obtained from an adult with an advanced solid tumor such as melanoma, head and neck, liver or kidney cancer.

In nucleotide form, the sequence is TGTGCCAGCAGCGTGCAGACAGGGTCCCGCAATGAGCAGTTCTTC. This gives the protein CASSVQTGSRNEQFF. The chain is encoded by TRBV9 joined to TRBJ2-1; the junction holds 7 bases that match TRBD1. There are 15 amino acids in the CDR3, from cysteine to phenylalanine inclusive. The only DNA kept is the CDR3, 45 bases in frame from the first base. V is pruned by 2 bases and J by 6 bases, leaving 8 bases of the junction without a gene match. CDR1 and CDR2, per the germline V gene, are SGDLS and YYNGEE.